The rows below give T cell receptor beta chains drawn from one sample of a study of cytomegalovirus exposure and HLA in healthy donors. Repertoires were generated with immunoSEQ multiplex PCR, while TCRdb's copy carries only in-frame clones and drops some. This sample yields about 190,000 clones, of which 86% are seen a single time; over 1.3% belongs to the top ten. Sequenced: PBMCs. The receptor set was obtained from a woman aged 18-29 years in good health and CMV-seronegative. Each CDR3 is given with its conserved first and last residue. D genes are given only for firm matches.

V	D	J	CDR3
TRBV4-1	-	TRBJ2-7	CASSQAFGQNLYEQYF
TRBV4-2	-	TRBJ1-1	CASSQDRGRGTEAFF
TRBV19	TRBD1	TRBJ1-2	CASSDDRAIYGYTF
TRBV19	-	TRBJ1-1	CASSRGHLTEAFF
TRBV7-9	-	TRBJ2-1	CASSLAQVSDEQFF
TRBV27	TRBD2	TRBJ2-7	CASSPGLAGAEEPGREQYF
TRBV5-4	-	TRBJ2-7	CASSAGTTYEQYF
TRBV18	-	TRBJ2-7	CASSPGQPYEQYF
TRBV2	TRBD1	TRBJ1-1	CASRSIGQGAAFF
TRBV5-1	TRBD1	TRBJ1-5	CASSLDRGNQPQHF
TRBV6-4	TRBD2	TRBJ2-5	CASSVDSSGQETQYF
TRBV11-3	TRBD1	TRBJ2-5	CASSLVLGTGEETQYF
TRBV9	-	TRBJ2-7	CASSVQGASYEQYF
TRBV11-2	-	TRBJ1-5	CASSLDAGHSNQPQHF
TRBV6-5	-	TRBJ1-3	CASRQSSGNTIYF
TRBV4-1	-	TRBJ1-1	CASSQHARGTEAFF
TRBV25-1	TRBD2	TRBJ2-7	CASSPLAGGPYEQYF
TRBV18	TRBD1	TRBJ1-3	CASWRTGAGNTIYF
TRBV11-3	TRBD1	TRBJ2-6	CASSPEGQGSSGANVLTF
TRBV7-2	TRBD2	TRBJ2-1	CASRSAGLAGGSSYNEQFF
TRBV19	-	TRBJ2-1	CASSILGGGYNEQFF
TRBV7-9	-	TRBJ2-1	CASSLVGSSINEQFF
TRBV7-6	TRBD1	TRBJ1-6	CASSRNGQGNSPLHF
TRBV7-3	TRBD1	TRBJ1-1	CATSLTGATEAFF
TRBV5-4	-	TRBJ1-4	CASSRFRDGDEKLFF
TRBV6-5	TRBD1	TRBJ1-6	CASSYGSHRGQSPLHF
TRBV9	TRBD2	TRBJ2-7	CASSVGGRATGEQYF
TRBV10-3	TRBD1	TRBJ1-3	CAISVLGQGIGNTIYF
TRBV5-1	TRBD2	TRBJ2-1	CASSLMAGGLNEQFF
TRBV28	-	TRBJ2-2	CASSPGQNTGELFF
TRBV4-1	-	TRBJ2-1	CASSEWLVVASGSYNEQFF
TRBV5-4	-	TRBJ1-1	CASSFFTGSTPTEAFF
TRBV5-4	-	TRBJ2-1	CASSLTRGAAQYNEQFF
TRBV5-1	TRBD1	TRBJ2-1	CASAGQGYNEQFF
TRBV4-1	TRBD2	TRBJ2-7	CASSQRRTSGPYEQYF
TRBV7-9	-	TRBJ1-4	CASQGLMNEKLFF
TRBV7-6	TRBD1	TRBJ1-1	CASSHFYRGRSTEAFF
TRBV11-2	-	TRBJ2-1	CASSQTGGSTYNEQFF
TRBV2	TRBD1	TRBJ2-5	CASKGAPRTQYF
TRBV6-4	-	TRBJ1-2	CASIMTAHYGYTF
TRBV7-6	TRBD1	TRBJ1-1	CASSLEDRPATEAFF
TRBV5-4	-	TRBJ2-7	CASSLEGYEQYF